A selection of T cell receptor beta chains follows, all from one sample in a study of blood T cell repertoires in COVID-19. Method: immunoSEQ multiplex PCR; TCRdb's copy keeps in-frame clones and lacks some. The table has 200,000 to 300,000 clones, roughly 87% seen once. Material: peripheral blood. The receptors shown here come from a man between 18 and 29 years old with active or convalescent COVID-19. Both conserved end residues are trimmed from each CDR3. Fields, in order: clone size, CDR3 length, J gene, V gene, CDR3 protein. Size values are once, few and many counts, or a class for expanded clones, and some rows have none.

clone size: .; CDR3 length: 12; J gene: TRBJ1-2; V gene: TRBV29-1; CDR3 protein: SVWTASTNYGYT
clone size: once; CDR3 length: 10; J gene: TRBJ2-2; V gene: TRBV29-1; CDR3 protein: SVEEEFGELF
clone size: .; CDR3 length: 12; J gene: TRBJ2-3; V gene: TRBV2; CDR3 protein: ATLAETSTDTQY
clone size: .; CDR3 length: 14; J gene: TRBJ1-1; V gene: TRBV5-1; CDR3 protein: ASSFPAGGLNTEAF
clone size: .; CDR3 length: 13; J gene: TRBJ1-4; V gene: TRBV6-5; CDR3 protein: ASSILQGAGEKLF
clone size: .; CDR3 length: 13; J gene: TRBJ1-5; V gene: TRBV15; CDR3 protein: ATSREAASNQPQH
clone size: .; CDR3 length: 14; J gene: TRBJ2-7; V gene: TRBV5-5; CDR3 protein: ASTSASGALSYEQY
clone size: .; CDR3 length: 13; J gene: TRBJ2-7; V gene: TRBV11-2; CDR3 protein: ASSLGQGATYEQY
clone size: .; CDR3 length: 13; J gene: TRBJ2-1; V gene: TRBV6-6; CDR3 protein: ASSYGGGSYNEQF
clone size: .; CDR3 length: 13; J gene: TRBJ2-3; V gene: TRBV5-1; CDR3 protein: ASSLGVGFIDTQY
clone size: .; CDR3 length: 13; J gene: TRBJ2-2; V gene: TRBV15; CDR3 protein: ATSRITGGTGELF
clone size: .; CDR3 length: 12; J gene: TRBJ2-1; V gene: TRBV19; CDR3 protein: ASSGGDSYNEQF
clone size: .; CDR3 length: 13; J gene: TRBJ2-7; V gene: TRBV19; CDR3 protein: ASSVTGTVVYEQY
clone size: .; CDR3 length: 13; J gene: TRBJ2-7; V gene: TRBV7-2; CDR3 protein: ASSLAGQGVYEQY
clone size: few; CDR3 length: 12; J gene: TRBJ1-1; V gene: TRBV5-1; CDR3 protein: ASSPQGENTEAF
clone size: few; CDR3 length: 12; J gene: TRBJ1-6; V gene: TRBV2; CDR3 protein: AGHPGYSGSPLH
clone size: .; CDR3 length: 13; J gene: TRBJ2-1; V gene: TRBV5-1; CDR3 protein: ASSRRDYSYNEQF
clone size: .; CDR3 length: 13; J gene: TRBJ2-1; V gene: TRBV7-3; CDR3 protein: ASSLTGTGVIEQF
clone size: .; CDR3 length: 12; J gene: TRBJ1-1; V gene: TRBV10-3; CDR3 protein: AIDPTGMNTEAF
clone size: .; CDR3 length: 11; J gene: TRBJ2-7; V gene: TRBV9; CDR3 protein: ASSALVTGEQY
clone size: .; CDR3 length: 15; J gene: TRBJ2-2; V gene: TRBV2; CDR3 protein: ASSRPDRGGDTGELF
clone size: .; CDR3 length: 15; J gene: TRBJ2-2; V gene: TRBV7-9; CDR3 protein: ASSLLSFAGDTGELF
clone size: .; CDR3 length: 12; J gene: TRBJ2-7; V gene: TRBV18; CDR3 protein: ASSPSDGPYEQY
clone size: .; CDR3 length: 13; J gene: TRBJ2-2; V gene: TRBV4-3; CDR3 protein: ASSQVQGATGELF
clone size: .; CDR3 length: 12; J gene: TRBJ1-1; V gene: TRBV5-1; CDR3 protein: ASSLAGGDTEAF
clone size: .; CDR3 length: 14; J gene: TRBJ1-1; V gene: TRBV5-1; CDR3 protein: ASSFYPTAMNTEAF
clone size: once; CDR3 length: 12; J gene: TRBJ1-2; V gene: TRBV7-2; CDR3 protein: ASSQGNANYGYT
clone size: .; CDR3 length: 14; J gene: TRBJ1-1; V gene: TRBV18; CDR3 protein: ASSPGQGAMNTEAF
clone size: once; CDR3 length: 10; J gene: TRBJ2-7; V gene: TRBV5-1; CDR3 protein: ASSLGAYEQY
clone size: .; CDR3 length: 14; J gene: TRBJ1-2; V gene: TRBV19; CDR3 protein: ASSPRPGQGSYGYT
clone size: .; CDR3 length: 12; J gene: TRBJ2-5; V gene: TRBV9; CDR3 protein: ASSLRSGQETQY
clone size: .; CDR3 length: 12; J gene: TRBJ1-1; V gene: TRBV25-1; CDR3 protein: ASTLGGSGTEAF
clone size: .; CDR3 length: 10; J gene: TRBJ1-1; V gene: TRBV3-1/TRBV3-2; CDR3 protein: ASSQDPVEAF
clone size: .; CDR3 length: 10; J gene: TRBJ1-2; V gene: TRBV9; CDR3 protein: ASSATGSGYT
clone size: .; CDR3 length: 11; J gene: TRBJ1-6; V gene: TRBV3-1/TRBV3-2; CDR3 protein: ASSHGGDSPLH
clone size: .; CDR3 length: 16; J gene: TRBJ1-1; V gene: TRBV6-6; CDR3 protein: ASSRSRMGQGVSTEAF
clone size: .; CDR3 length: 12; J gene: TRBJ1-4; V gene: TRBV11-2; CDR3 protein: ASSLGQGAEKLF
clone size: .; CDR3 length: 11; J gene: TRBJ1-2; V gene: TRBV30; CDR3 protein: AWSVLQAYGYT
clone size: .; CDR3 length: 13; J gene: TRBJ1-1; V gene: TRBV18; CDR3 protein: ASSLDRDMNTEAF
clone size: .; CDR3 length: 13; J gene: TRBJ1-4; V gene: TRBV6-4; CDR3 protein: ASSDRTGLRGKTV